This T cell receptor (beta chain) was sequenced for a study of blood T cell repertoires in COVID-19. Whole-study context: Some COVID-19 samples were acute and others convalescent; all came from the United States, Italy and Spain. From T cells, B-cell-depleted T cells, or PBMCs came the material, which was cDNA or gDNA.

The J segment lost 6 bases and the V segment lost 6 bases, leaving 10 bases of the junction unmatched. This CDR3 spans 15 amino acids. Germline V gene lookup returns CDR1 SGHTS and CDR2 YDEGEE. Original data processing: Nucleated cell number was recorded as an estimate derived from reference gene primer amplification. TCRdb's table, derived via immunoSEQ multiplex PCR, lists solely in-frame clones and lacks some. Clone size and V and J calls were adopted from that table, with D and trimming inferred from the DNA. In the table there are 65,000 to 80,000 clones, more than 80% of which are singletons. This sequence was found in a human donor in a cohort sampled during active COVID-19. What was sequenced was peripheral blood. The rearrangement links TRBV5-8 to TRBJ1-3, with 9 bases fitting TRBD1. CDR3 in amino acids: CASKLARTGVNTIYF. As DNA, the CDR3 is TGTGCCAGCAAGTTGGCGCGGACAGGGGTAAACACCATATATTTT.